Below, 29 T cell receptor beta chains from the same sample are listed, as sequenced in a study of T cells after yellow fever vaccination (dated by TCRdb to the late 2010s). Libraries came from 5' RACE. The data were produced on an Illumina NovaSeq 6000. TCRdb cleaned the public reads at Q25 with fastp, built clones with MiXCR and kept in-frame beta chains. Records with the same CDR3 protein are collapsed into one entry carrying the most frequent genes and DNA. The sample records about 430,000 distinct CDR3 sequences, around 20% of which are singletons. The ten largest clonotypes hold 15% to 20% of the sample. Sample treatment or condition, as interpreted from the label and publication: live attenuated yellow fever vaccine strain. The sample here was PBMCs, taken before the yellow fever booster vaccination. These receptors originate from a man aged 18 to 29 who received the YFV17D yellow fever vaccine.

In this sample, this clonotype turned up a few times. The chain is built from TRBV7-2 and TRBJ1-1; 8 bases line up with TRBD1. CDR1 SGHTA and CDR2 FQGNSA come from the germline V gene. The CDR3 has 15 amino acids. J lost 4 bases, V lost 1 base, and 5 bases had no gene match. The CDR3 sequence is CASSLVGQGGTEAFF. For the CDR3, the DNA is TGTGCCAGCAGCTTAGTTGGACAGGGCGGCACTGAAGCTTTCTTT.

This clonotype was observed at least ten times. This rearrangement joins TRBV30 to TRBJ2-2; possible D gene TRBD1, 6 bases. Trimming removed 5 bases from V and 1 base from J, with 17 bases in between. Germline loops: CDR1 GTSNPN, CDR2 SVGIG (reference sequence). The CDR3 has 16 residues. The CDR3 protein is CAWDLALGGNTGELFF. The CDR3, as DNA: TGTGCCTGGGATCTTGCGCTAGGGGGGAACACCGGGGAGCTGTTTTTT.

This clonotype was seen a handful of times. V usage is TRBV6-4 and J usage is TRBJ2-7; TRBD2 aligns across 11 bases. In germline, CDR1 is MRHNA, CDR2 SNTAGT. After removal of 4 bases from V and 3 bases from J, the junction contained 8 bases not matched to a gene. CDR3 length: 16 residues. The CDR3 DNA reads TGTGCCAGCAGTGTTTACGGGGGGACTAGCGGCTACGAGCAGTACGTC. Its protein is CASSVYGGTSGYEQYV.

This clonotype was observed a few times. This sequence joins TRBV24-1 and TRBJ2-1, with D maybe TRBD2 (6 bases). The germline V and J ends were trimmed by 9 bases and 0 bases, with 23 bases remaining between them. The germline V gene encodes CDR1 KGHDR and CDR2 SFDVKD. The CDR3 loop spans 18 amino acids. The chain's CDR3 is CATAGEVGGRSSYNEQFF. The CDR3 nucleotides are TGTGCCACCGCTGGGGAGGTTGGGGGACGGAGCTCCTACAATGAGCAGTTCTTC.

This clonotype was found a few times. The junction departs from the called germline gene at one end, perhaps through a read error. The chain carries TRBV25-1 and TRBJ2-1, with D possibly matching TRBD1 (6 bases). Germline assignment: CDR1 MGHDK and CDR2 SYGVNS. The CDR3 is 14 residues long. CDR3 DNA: TGTGCCAGCGGTGACAGGACCTCCTACAATGAGCAGTTCTTC. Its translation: CASGDRTSYNEQFF.

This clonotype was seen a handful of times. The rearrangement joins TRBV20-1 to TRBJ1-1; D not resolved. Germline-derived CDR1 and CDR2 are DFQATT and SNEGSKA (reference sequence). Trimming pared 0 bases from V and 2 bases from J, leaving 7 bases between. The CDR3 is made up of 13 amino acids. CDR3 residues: CSARDLRNTEAFF. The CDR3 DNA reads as TGCAGTGCTAGAGATCTCAGAAACACTGAAGCTTTCTTT.

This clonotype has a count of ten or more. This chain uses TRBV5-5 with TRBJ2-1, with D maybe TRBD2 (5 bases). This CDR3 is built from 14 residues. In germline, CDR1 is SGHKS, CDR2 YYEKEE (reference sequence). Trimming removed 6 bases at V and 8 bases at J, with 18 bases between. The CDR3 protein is CASNLAWGSHEQFF. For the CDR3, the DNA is TGTGCCAGCAACCTAGCTTGGGGATCTCATGAGCAGTTCTTC.

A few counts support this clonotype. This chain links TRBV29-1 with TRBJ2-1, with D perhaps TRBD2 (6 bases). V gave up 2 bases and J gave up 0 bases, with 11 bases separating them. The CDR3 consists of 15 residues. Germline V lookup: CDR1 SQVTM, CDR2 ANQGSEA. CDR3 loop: CSVEWAGSSYNEQFF. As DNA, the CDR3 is TGCAGCGTTGAATGGGCGGGGAGCTCCTACAATGAGCAGTTCTTC.

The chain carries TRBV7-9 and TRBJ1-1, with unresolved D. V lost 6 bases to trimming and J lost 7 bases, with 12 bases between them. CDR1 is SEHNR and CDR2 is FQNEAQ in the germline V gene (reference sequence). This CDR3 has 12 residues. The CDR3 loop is CASSHSGDEAFF. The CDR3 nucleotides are TGTGCCAGCAGTCATAGCGGGGATGAAGCTTTCTTT.

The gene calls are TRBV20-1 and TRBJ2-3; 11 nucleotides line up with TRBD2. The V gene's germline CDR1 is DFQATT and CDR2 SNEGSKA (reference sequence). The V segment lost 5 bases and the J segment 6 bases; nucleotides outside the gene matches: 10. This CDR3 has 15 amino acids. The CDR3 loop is CSAGTSGGGMDTQYF. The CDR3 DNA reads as TGCAGTGCTGGAACTAGCGGGGGAGGCATGGATACGCAGTATTTT.

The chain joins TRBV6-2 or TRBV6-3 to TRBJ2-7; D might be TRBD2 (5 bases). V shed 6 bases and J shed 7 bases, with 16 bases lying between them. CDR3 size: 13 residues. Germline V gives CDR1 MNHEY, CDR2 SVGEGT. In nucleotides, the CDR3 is TGTGCCAGCAGCCCCGGGGAGTCACGAGAGCAGTACGTC. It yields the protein CASSPGESREQYV.

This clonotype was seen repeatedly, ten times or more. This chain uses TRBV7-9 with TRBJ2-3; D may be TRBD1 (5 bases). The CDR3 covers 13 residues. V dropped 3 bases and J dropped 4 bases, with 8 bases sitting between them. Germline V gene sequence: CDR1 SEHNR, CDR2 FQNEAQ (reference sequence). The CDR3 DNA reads TGTGCCAGCAGCTTTCAGGGCCCAGATACGCAGTATTTT. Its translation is CASSFQGPDTQYF.

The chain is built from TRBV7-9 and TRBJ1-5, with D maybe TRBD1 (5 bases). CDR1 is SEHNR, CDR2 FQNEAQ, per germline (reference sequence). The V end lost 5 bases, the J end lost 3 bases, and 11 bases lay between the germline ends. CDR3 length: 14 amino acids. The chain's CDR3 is CASSQGASNQPQHF. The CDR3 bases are TGTGCCAGCAGCCAAGGGGCCTCCAATCAGCCCCAGCATTTT.

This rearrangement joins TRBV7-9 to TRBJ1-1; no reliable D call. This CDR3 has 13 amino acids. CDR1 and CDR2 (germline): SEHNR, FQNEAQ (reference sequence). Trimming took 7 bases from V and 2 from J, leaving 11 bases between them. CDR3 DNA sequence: TGTGCCAGCACGTACTCAGGAAACACTGAAGCTTTCTTT. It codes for CASTYSGNTEAFF.

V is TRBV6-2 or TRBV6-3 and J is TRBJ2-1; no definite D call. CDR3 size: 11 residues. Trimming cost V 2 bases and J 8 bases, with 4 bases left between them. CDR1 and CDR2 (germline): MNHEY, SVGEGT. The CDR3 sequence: CASSYRYEQFF. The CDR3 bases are TGTGCCAGCAGTTACAGGTATGAGCAGTTCTTC.

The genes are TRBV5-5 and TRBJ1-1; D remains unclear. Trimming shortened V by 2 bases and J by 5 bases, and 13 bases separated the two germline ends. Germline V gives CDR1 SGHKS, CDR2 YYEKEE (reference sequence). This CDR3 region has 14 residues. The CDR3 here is CASSLYGVRTEAFF. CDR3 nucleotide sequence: TGTGCCAGCAGCTTATACGGGGTACGGACTGAAGCTTTCTTT.

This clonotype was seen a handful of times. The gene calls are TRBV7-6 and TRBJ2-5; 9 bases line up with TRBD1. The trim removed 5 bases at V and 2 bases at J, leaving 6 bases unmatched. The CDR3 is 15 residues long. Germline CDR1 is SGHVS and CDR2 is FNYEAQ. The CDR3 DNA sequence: TGTGCCAGCAGCCTGGACAGGGGATGGCAAGAGACCCAGTACTTC. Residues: CASSLDRGWQETQYF. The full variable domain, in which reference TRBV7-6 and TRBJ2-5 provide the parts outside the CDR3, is GAGVSQSPRYKVTKRGQDVALRCDPISGHVSLYWYRQALGQGPEFLTYFNYEAQQDKSGLPNDRFSAERPEGSISTLTIQRTEQRDSAMYRCASSLDRGWQETQYFGPGTRLLVL.

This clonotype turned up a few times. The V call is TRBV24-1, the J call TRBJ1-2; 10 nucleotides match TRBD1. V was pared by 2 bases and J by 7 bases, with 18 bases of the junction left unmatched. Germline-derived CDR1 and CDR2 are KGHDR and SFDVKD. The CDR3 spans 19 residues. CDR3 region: CATSDSGTGASPRVAGYTF. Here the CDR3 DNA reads TGTGCCACCAGTGATTCCGGGACAGGGGCATCGCCTAGGGTTGCTGGCTACACCTTC.

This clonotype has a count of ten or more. The CDR3 region has the DNA TGTGCCAGCAGTCCAGGGGGGCGGGGGTCTACCTACGAGCAGTACTTC. Amino acids: CASSPGGRGSTYEQYF. The rearrangement links TRBV27 to TRBJ2-7; the D gene could be TRBD1 or TRBD2 (7 bases each). The V and J ends lost 5 bases and 2 bases respectively, with 19 bases between them. CDR3 size: 16 residues. From germline, CDR1 is MNHEY and CDR2 SMNVEV (reference sequence).

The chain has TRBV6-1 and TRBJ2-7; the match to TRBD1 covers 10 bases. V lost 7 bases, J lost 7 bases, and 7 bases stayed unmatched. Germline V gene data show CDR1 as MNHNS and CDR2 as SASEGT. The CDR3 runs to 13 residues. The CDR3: CASNDRGPWEQYV. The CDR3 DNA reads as TGTGCCAGCAACGACAGGGGGCCTTGGGAGCAGTACGTC.

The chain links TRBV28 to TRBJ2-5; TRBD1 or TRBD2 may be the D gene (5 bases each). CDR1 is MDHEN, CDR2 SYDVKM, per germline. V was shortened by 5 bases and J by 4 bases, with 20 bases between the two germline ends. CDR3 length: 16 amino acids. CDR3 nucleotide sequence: TGTGCCAGCAGTCCATTGGGGCAGGGACCAAGAGAGACCCAGTACTTC. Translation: CASSPLGQGPRETQYF.

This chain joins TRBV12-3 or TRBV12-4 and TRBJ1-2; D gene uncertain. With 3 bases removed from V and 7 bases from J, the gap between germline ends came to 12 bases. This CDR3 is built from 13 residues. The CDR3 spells CASSFLGLGGYTF. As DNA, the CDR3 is TGTGCCAGCAGTTTTTTGGGGTTAGGTGGCTACACCTTC.

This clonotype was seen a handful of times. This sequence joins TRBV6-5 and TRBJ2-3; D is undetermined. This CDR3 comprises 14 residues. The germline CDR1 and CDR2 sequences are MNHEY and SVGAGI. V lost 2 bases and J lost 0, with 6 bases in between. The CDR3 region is CASSYGRSTDTQYF. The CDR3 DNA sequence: TGTGCCAGCAGTTACGGCAGGAGCACAGATACGCAGTATTTT.

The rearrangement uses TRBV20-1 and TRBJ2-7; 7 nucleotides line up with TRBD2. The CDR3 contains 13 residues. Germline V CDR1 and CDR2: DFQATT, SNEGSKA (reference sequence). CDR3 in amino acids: CSTRERGAYEQYV. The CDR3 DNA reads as TGCAGTACTAGAGAGCGGGGCGCCTACGAGCAGTACGTC.

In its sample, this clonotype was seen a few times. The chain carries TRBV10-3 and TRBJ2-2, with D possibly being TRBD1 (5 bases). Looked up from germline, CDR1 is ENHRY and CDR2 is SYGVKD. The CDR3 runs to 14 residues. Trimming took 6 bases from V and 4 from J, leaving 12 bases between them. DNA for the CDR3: TGTGCCATCAGCCCTCAGCAGGGCACCGGGGAGCTGTTTTTT. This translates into CAISPQQGTGELFF.

The DNA for the CDR3 is TGTGCCAGCAGGAACCCCGGGACAGGGGTCGAAAAACTGTTTTTT. Its protein product is CASRNPGTGVEKLFF. The chain joins TRBV11-2 to TRBJ1-4; 10 positions match TRBD1. V lost 6 bases and J lost 8; bases outside the gene matches: 9. Per the germline V gene, CDR1 is SGHAT and CDR2 is FQNNGV. The CDR3 consists of 15 residues. Using reference TRBV11-2 and TRBJ1-4 for the parts outside the CDR3, the full variable domain is EAGVAQSPRYKIIEKRQSVAFWCNPISGHATLYWYQQILGQGPKLLIQFQNNGVVDDSQLPKDRFSAERLKGVDSTLKIQPAKLEDSAVYLCASRNPGTGVEKLFFGSGTQLSVL.

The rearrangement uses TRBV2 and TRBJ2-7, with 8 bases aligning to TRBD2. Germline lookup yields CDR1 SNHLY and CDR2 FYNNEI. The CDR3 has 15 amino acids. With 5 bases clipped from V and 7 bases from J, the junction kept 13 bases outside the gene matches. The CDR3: CASSPDNGRGGEQYV. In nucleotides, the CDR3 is TGTGCCAGCAGTCCGGATAACGGACGGGGGGGAGAGCAGTACGTC.

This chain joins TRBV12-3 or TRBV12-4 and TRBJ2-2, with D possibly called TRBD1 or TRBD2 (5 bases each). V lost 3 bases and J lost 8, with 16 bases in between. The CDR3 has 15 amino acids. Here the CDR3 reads CASSLGRWVVGELFF. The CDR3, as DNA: TGTGCCAGCAGTTTGGGACGGTGGGTCGTAGGGGAGCTGTTTTTT.

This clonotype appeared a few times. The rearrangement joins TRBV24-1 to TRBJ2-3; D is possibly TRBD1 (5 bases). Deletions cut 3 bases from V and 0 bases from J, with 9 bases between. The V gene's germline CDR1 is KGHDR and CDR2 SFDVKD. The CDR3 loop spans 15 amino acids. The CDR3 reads CATSDGQSSTDTQYF. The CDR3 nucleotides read TGTGCCACCAGTGATGGACAATCTAGCACAGATACGCAGTATTTT.